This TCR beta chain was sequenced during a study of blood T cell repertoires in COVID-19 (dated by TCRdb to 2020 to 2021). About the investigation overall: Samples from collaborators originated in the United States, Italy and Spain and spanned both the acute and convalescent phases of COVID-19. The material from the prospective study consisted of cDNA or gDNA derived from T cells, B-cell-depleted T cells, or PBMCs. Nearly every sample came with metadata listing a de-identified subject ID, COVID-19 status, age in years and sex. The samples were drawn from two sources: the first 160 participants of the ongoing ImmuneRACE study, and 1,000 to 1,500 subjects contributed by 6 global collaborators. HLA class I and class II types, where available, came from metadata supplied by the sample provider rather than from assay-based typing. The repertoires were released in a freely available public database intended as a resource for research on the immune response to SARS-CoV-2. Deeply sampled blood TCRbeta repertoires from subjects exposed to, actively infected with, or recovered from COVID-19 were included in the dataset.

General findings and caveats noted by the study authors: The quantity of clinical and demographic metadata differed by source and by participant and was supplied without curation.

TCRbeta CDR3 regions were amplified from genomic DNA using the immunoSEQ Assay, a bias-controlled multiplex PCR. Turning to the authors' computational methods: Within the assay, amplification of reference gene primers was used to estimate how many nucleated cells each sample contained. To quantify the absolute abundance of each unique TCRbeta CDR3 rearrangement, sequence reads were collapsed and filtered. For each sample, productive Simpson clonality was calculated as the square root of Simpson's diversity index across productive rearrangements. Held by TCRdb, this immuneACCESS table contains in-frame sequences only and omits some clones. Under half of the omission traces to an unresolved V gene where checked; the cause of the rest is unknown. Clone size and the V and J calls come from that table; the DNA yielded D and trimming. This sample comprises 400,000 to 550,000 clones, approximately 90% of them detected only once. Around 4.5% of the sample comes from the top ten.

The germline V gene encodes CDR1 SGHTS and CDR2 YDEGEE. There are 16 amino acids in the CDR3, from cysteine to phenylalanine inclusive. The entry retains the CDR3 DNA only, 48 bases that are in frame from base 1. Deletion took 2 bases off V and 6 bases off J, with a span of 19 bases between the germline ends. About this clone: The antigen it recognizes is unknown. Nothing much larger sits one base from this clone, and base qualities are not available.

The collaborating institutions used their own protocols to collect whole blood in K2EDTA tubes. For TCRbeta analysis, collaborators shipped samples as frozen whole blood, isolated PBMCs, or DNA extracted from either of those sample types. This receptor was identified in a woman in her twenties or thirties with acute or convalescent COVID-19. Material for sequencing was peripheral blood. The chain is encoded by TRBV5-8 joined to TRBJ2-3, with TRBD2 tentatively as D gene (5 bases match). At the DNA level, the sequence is TGTGCCAGCAGCTTCCTAGGGAGAAACTCCATGGATACGCAGTATTTT. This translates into CASSFLGRNSMDTQYF. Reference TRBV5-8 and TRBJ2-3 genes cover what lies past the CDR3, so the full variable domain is EAGVTQSPTHLIKTRGQQATLRCSPISGHTSVYWYQQALGLGLQFLLWYDEGEERNRGNFPPRFSGRQFPNYSSELNVNALELEDSALYLCASSFLGRNSMDTQYFGPGTRLTVL.